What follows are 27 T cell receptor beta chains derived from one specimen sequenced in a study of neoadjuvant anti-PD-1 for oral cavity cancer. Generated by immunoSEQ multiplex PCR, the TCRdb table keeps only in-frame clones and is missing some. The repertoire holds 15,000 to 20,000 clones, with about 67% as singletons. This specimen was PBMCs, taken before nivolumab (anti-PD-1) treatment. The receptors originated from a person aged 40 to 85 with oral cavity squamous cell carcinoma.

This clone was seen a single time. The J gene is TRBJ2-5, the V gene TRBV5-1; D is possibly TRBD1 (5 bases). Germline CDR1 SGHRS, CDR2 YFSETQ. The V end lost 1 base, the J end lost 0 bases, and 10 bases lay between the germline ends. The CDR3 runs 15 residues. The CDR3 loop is CASSLLGAYQETQYF. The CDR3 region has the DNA TGCGCCAGCAGCTTGTTAGGGGCGTACCAAGAGACCCAGTACTTC.

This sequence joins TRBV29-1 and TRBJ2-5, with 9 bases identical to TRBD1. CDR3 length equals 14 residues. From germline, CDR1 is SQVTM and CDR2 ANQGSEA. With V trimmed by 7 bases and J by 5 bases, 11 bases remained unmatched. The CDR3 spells CSAGDTGGGETQYF. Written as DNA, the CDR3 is TGCAGCGCGGGGGATACAGGGGGCGGGGAGACCCAGTACTTC. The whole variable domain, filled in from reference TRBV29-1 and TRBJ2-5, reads SAVISQKPSRDICQRGTSLTIQCQVDSQVTMMFWYRQQPGQSLTLIATANQGSEATYESGFVIDKFPISRPNLTFSTLTVSNMSPEDSSIYLCSAGDTGGGETQYFGPGTRLLVL.

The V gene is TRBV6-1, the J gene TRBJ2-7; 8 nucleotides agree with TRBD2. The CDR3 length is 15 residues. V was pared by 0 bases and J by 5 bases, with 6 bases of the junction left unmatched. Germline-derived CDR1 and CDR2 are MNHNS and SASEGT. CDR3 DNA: TGTGCCAGCAGTGAAGCGGGACTAGGGTCAAACGAGCAGTACTTC. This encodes CASSEAGLGSNEQYF.

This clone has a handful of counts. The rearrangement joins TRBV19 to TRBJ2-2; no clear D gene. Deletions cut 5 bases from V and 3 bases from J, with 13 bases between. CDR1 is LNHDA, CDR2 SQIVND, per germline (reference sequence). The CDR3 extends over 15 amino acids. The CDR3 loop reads CASSVLAIDTGELFF. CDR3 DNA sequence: TGTGCCAGTAGTGTGTTGGCGATCGACACCGGGGAGCTGTTTTTT.

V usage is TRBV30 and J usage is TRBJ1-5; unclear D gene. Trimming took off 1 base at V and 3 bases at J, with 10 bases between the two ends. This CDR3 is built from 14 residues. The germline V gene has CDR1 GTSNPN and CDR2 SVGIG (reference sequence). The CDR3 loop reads CAWSAGQLNQPQHF. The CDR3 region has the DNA TGTGCCTGGAGTGCCGGGCAACTCAATCAGCCCCAGCATTTT. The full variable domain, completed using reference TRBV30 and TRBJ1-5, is SQTIHQWPATLVQPVGSPLSLECTVEGTSNPNLYWYRQAAGRGLQLLFYSVGIGQISSEVPQNLSASRPQDRQFILSSKKLLLSDSGFYLCAWSAGQLNQPQHFGDGTRLSIL.

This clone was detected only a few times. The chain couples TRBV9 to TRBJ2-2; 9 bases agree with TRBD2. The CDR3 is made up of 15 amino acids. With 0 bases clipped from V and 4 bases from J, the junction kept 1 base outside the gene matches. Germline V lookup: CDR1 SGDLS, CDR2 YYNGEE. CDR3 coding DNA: TGTGCCAGCAGCGTAGAACTAGCGGGCACCGGGGAGCTGTTTTTT. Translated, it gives CASSVELAGTGELFF.

The CDR3 region is CASSQAGIGQYF. CDR3 DNA sequence: TGCGCCAGCAGCCAAGCTGGGATAGGGCAGTATTTT. This chain links TRBV4-1 with TRBJ2-3; D is undetermined. The CDR3 has 12 amino acids. V lost 1 base and J 11 bases, leaving 10 bases between the germline ends. Germline V lookup: CDR1 MGHRA, CDR2 YSYEKL.

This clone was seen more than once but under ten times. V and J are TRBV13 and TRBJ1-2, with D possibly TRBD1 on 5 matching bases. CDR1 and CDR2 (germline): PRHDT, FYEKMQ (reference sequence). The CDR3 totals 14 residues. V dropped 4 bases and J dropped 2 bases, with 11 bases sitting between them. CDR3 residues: CASSSGGENYGYTF. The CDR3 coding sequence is TGTGCCAGCAGCTCTGGGGGGGAAAACTATGGCTACACCTTC.

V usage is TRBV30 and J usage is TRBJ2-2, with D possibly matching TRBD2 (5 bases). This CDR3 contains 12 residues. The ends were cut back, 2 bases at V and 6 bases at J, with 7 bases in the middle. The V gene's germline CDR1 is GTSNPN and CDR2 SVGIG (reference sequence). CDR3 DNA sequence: TGTGCCTGGAGTCCCGGGGCCGGGGAGCTGTTTTTT. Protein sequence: CAWSPGAGELFF.

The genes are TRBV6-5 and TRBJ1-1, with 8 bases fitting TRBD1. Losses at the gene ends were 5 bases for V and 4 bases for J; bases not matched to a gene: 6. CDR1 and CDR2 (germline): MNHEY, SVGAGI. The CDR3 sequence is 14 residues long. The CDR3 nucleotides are TGTGCCAGCAGTACAAGACAGGGGAGCACTGAAGCTTTCTTT. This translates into CASSTRQGSTEAFF.

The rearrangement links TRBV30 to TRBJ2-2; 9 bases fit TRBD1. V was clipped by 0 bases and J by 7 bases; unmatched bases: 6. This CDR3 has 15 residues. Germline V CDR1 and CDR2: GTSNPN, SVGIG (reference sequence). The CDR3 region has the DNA TGTGCCTGGAGTGTACGGGACAGGGAGTTCGGGGAGCTGTTTTTT. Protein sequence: CAWSVRDREFGELFF.

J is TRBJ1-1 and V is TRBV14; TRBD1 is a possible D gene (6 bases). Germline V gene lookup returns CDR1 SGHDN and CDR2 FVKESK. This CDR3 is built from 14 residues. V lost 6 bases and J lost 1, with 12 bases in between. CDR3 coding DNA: TGTGCCAGCAGTCAGGGGCTGAGGAACACTGAAGCTTTCTTT. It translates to CASSQGLRNTEAFF.

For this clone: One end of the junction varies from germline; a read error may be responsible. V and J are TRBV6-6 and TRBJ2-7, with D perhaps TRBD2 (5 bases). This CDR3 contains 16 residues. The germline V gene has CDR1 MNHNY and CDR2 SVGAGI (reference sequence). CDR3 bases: TGTGCCAGCAGTTACTCATCGCGGGCGGGCTCCCACGAGCAGTACTTC. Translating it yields CASSYSSRAGSHEQYF.

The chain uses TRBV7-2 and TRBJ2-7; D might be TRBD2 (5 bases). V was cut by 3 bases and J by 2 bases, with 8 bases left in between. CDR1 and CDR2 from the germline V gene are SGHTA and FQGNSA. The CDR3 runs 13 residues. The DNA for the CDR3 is TGTGCCAGCAGCTTCGGGGAACCCTACGAGCAGTACTTC. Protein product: CASSFGEPYEQYF.

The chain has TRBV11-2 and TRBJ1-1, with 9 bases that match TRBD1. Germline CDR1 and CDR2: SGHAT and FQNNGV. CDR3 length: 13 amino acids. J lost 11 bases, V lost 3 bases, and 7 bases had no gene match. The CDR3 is CASSFARDRDAFF. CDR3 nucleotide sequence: TGTGCCAGCAGCTTCGCCCGGGACAGGGACGCTTTCTTT.

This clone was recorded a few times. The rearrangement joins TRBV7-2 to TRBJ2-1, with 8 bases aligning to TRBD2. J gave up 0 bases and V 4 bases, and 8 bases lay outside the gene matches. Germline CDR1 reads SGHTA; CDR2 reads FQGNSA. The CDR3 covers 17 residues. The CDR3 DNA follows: TGTGCCAGCAGCTCCCTTAGCGGGGCTAGCTCCTACAATGAGCAGTTCTTC. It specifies CASSSLSGASSYNEQFF.

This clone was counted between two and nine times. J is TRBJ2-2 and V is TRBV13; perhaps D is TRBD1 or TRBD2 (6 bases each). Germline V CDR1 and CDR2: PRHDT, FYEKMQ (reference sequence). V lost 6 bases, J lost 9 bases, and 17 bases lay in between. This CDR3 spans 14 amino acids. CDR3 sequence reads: CASRIGGGGRELFF. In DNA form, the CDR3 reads TGTGCCAGCAGGATCGGAGGGGGTGGCCGGGAGCTGTTTTTT. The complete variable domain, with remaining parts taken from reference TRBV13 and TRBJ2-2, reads AAGVIQSPRHLIKEKRETATLKCYPIPRHDTVYWYQQGPGQDPQFLISFYEKMQSDKGSIPDRFSAQQFSDYHSELNMSSLELGDSALYFCASRIGGGGRELFFGEGSRLTVL.

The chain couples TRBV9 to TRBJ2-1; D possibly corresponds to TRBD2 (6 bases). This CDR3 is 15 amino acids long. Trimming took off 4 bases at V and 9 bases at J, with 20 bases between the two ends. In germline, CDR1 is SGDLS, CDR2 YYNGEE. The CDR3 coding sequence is TGTGCCAGCAGCCCCGCCGGGCAGGGAGGCGGTGAGCAGTTCTTC. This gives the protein CASSPAGQGGGEQFF. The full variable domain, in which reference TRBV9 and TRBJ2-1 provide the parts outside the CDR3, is DSGVTQTPKHLITATGQRVTLRCSPRSGDLSVYWYQQSLDQGLQFLIQYYNGEERAKGNILERFSAQQFPDLHSELNLSSLELGDSALYFCASSPAGQGGGEQFFGPGTRLTVL.

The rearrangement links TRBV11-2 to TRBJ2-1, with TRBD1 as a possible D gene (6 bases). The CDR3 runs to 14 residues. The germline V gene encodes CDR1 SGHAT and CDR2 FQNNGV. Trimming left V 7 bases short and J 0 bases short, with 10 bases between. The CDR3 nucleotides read TGTGCCAGCACTGTAGGGGGCTCCTACAATGAGCAGTTCTTC. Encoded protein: CASTVGGSYNEQFF.

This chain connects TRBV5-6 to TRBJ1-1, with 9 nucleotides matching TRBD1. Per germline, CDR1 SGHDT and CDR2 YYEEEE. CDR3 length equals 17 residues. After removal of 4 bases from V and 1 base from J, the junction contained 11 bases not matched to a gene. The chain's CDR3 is CASSSGPSGQGNTEAFF. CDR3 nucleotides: TGTGCCAGCAGCAGCGGACCTTCGGGACAGGGGAACACTGAAGCTTTCTTT. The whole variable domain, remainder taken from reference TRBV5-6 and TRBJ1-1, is DAGVTQSPTHLIKTRGQQVTLRCSPKSGHDTVSWYQQALGQGPQFIFQYYEEEERQRGNFPDRFSGHQFPNYSSELNVNALLLGDSALYLCASSSGPSGQGNTEAFFGQGTRLTVV.

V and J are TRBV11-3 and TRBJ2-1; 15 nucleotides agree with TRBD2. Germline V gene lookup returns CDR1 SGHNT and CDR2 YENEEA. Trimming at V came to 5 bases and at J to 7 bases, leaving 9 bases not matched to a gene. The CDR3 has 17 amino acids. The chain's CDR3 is CASSPGLAGGPGNEQFF. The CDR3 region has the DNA TGTGCCAGCAGCCCAGGACTAGCGGGAGGGCCGGGGAATGAGCAGTTCTTC.

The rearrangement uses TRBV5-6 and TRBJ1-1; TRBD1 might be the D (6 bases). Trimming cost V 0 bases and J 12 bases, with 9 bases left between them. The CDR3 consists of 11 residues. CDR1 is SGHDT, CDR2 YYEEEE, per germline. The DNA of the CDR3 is TGTGCCAGCAGCTTGGGGGGGCAAACTTTCTTT. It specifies CASSLGGQTFF.

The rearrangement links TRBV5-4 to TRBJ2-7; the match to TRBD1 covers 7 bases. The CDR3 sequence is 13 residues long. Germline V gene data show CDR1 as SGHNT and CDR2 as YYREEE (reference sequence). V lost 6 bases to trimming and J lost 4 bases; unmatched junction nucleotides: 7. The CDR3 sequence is CASTLDRAYEQYF. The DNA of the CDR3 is TGTGCCAGCACCCTCGACAGGGCTTACGAGCAGTACTTC.

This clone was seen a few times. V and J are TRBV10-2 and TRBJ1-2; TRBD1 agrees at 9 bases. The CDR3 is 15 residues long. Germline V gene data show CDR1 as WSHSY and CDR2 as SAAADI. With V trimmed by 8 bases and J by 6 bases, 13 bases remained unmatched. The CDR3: CASRIGQGTIDGYTF. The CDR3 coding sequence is TGCGCCAGCCGCATTGGACAGGGGACTATTGATGGCTACACCTTC.

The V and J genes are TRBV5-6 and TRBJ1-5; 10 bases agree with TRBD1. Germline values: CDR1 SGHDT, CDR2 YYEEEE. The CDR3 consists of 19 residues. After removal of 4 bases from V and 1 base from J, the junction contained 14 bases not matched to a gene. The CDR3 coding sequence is TGTGCCAGCAGCCCCCGCGCATTGACAGGGGGCGTAAGCAATCAGCCCCAGCATTTT. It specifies CASSPRALTGGVSNQPQHF.

The CDR3: CSASSGVSYTF. The CDR3 DNA follows: TGCAGTGCTAGCTCAGGGGTTAGCTACACCTTC. The chain recombines TRBV20-1 with TRBJ1-2; D is perhaps TRBD1 (6 bases). Germline V gene sequence: CDR1 DFQATT, CDR2 SNEGSKA (reference sequence). V lost 3 bases and J 9 bases, leaving 11 bases between the germline ends. The CDR3 covers 11 residues.

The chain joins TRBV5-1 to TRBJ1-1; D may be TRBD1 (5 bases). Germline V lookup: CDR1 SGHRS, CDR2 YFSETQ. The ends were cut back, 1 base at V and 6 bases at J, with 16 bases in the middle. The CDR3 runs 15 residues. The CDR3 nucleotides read TGCGCCAGCAGCTTGATGTGGGGCCTAGACGCTGAAGCTTTCTTT. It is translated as CASSLMWGLDAEAFF.